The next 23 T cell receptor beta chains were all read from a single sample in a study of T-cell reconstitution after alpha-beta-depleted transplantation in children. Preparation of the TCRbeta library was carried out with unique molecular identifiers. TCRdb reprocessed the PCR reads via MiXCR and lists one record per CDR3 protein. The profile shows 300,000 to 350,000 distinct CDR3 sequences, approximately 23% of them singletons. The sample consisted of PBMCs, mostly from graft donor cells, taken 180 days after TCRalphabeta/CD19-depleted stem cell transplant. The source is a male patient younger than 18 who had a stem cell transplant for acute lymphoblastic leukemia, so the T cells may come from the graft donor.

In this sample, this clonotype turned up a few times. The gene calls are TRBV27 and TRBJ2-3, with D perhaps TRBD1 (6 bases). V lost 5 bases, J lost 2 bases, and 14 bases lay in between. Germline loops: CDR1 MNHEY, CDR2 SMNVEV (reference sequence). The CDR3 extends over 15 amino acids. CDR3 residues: CASSPQGSSTDTQYF. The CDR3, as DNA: TGTGCCAGCAGTCCTCAGGGGAGTTCCACAGATACGCAGTATTTT.

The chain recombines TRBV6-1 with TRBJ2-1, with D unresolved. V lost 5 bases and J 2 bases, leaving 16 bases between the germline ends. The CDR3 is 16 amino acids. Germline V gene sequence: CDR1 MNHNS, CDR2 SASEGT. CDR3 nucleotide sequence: TGTGCCAGCAGTCCCGGTCTTTCGTGGGCCTACAATGAGCAGTTCTTC. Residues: CASSPGLSWAYNEQFF.

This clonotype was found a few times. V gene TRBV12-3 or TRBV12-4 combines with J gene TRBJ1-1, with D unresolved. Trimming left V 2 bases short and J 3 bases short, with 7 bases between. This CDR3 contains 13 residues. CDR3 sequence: CASSLLGDTEAFF. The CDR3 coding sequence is TGTGCCAGCAGTTTATTGGGTGACACTGAAGCTTTCTTT.

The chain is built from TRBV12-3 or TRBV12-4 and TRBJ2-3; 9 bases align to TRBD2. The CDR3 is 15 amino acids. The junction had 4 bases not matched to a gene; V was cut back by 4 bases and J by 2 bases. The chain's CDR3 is CASSYGGRATDTQYF. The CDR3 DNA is TGTGCCAGCAGTTACGGCGGGAGGGCCACAGATACGCAGTATTTT.

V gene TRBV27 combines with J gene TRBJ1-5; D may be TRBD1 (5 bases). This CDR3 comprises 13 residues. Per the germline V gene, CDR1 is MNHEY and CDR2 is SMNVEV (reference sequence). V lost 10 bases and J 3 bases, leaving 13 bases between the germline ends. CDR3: CATGHAYNQPQHF. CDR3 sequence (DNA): TGTGCCACCGGACACGCCTACAATCAGCCCCAGCATTTT.

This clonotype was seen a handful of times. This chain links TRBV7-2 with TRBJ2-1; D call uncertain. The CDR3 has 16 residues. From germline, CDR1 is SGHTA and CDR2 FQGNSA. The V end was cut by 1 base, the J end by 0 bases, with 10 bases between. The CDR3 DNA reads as TGTGCCAGCAGCTTAGTGGTGGGAACCTCCTACAATGAGCAGTTCTTC. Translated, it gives CASSLVVGTSYNEQFF.

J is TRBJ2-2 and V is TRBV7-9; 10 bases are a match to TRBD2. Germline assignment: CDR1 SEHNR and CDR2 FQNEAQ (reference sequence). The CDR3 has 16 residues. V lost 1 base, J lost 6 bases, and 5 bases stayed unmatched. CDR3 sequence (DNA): TGTGCCAGCAGCTTAGTGGGACTAGCGAATCCCGGGGAGCTGTTTTTT. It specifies CASSLVGLANPGELFF.

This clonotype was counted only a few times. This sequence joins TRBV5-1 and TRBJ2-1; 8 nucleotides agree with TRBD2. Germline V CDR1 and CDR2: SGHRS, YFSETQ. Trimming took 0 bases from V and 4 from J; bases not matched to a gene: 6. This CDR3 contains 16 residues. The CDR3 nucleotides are TGCGCCAGCAGCTTGGCCAGCGGGGGATTTTACAATGAGCAGTTCTTC. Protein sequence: CASSLASGGFYNEQFF.

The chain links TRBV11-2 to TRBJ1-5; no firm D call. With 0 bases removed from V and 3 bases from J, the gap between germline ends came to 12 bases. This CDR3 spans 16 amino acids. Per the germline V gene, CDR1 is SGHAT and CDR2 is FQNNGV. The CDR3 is CASSLEWYSPNQPQHF. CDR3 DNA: TGTGCCAGCAGCTTAGAATGGTACAGCCCCAATCAGCCCCAGCATTTT.

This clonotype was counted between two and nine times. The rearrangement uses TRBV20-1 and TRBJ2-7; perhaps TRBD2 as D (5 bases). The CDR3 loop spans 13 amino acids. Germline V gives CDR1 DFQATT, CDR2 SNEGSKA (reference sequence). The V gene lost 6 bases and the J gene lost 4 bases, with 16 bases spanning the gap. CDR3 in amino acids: CSADTRRDYEQYF. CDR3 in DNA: TGCAGTGCCGACACCCGACGGGATTACGAGCAGTACTTC.

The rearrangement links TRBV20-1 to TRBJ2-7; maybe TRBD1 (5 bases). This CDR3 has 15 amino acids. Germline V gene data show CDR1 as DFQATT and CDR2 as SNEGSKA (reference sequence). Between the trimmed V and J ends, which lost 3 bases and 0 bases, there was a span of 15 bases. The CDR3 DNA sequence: TGCAGTGCTAGGAGCTTCAGGGCGAACTCCTACGAGCAGTACTTC. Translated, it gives CSARSFRANSYEQYF.

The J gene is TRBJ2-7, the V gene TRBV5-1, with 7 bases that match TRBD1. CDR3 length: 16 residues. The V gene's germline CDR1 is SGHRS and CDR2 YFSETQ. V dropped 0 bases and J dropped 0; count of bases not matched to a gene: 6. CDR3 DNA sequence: TGCGCCAGCAGCTTGGAAGGGACAGCGAGCTCCTACGAGCAGTACTTC. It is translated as CASSLEGTASSYEQYF.

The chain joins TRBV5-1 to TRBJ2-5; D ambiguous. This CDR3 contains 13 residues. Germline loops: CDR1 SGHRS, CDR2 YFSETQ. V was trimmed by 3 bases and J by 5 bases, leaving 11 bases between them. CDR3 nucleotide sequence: TGCGCCAGCAGCTATGAGTATGTGGAGACCCAGTACTTC. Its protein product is CASSYEYVETQYF.

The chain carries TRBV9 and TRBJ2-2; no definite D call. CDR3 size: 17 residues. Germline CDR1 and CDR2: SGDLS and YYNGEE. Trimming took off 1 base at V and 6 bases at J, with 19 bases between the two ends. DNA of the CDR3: TGTGCCAGCAGCGTAAAGGGAACCACCCATTTATCCGGGGAGCTGTTTTTT. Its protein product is CASSVKGTTHLSGELFF.

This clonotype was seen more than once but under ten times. CDR3: CASSLTEGREKLFF. In DNA form, the CDR3 reads TGTGCCAGCAGCTTAACTGAGGGCAGGGAAAAACTGTTTTTT. The chain couples TRBV7-8 to TRBJ1-4; D gene ambiguous. Trimming removed 2 bases from V and 8 bases from J, with 12 bases in between. This CDR3 has 14 residues. Germline-derived CDR1 and CDR2 are SGHVS and FQNEAQ.

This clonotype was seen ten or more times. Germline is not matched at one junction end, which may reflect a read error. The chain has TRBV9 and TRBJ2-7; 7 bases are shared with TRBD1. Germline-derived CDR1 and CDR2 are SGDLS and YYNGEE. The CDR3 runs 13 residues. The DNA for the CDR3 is TGCGCCAGCAGCTTGCGACAGGGCTACGAGCAGTACTTC. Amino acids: CASSLRQGYEQYF.

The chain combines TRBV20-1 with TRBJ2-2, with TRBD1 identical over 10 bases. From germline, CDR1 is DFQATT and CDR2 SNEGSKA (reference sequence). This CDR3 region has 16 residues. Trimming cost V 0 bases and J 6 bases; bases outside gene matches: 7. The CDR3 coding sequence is TGCAGTGCTAGAGAGACCCTCGGACAGGGGGCCGGGGAGCTGTTTTTT. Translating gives CSARETLGQGAGELFF.

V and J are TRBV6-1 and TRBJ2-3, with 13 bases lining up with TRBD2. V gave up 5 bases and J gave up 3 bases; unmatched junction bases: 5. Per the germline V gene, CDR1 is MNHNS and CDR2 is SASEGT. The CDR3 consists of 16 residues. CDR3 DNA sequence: TGTGCCAGCAGTCCACTAGCGGGAGGGCGGACAGATACGCAGTATTTT. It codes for CASSPLAGGRTDTQYF.

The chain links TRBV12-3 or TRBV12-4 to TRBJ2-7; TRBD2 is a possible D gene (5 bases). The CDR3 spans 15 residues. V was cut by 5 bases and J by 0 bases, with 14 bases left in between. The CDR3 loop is CASSVHVGSSYEQYF. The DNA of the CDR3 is TGTGCCAGCAGTGTCCATGTGGGGAGCTCCTACGAGCAGTACTTC.

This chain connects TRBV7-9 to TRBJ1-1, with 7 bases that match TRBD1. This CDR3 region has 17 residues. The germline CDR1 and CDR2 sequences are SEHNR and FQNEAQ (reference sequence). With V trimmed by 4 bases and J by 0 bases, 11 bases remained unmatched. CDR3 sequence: CASSWGQWGLLNTEAFF. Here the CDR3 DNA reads TGTGCCAGCAGCTGGGGACAGTGGGGCCTTTTGAACACTGAAGCTTTCTTT.

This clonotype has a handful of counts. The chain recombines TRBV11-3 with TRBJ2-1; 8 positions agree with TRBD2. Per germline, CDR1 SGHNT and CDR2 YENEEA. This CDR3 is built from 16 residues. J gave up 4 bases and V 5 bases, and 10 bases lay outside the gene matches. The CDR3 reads CASSISGTRRYNEQFF. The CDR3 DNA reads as TGTGCCAGCAGCATATCCGGGACTAGAAGATACAATGAGCAGTTCTTC.

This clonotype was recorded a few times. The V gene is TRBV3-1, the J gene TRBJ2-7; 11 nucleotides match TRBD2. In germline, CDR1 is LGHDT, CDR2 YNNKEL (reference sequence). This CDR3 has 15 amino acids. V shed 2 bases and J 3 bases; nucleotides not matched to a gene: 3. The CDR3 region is CASSQTGLADYEQYF. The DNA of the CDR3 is TGTGCCAGCAGCCAAACGGGACTAGCGGACTACGAGCAGTACTTC.

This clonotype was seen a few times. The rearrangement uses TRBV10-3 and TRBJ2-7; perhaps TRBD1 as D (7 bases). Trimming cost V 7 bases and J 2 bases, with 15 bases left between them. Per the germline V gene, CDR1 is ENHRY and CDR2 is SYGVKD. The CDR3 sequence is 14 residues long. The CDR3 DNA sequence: TGTGCCATCAAGACCAGGGGGGATGCCTACGAGCAGTACTTC. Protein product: CAIKTRGDAYEQYF.